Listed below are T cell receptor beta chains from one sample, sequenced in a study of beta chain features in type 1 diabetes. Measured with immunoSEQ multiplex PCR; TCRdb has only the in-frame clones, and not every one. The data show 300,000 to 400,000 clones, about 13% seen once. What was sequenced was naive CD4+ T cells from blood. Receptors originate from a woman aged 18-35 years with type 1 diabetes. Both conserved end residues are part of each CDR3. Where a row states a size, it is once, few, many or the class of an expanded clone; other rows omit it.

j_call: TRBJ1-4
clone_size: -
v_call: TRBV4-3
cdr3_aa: CASSQDKGGELFF

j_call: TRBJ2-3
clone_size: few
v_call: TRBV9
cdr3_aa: CASSPSGEDTQYF

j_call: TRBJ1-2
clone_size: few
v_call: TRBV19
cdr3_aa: CASSPQGANYGYTF

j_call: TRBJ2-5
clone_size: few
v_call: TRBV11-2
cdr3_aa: CASSLGRGQETQYF

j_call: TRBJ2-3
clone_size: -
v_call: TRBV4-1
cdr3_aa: CASRSAGEGLRDTQYF

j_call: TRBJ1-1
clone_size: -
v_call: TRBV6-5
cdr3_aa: CACSRADRVNTEAFF

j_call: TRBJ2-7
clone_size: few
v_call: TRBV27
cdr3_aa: CASSSSIAASYEQYF

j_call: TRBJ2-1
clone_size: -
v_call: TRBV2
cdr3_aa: CASSGLADKYNEQFF

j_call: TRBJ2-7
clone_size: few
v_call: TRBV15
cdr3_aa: CATSRDYVSYEQYF

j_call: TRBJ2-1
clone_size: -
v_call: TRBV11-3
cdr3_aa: CASSLALAGGEQFF

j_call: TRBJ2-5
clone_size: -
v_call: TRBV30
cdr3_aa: CAWSAGAAGGQETQYF

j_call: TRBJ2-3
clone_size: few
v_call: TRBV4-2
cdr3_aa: CASSQAGLAGVGDTQYF

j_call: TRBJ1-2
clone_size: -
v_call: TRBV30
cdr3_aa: CAWSQTGLRGYTF

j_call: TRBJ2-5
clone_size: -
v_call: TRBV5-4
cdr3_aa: CASSLVSGTSEETQYF

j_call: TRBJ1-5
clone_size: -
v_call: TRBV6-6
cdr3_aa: CASSRETGMVNQPQHF

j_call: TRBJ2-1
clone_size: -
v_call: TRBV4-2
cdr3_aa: CASSLWQGSYNEQFF

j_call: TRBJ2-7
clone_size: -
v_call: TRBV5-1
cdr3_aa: CASSSPGQPGSEYF

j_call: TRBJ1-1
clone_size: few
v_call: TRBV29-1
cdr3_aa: CSVDAAPGERKNTEAFF

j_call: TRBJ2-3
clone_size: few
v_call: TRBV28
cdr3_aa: CASSSNSHTDTQYF

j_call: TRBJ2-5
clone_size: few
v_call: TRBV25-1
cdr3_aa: CASSEAGDLVETQYF

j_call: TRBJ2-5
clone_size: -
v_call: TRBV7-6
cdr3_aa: CASRNVAGGLRETQYF

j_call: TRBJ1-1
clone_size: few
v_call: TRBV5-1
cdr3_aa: CASSPAGSTNTEAFF

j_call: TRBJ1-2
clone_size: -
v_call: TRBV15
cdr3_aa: CATSRAGQGFGYTF

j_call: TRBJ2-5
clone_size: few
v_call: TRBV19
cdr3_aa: CASSPRRGLAEETQYF

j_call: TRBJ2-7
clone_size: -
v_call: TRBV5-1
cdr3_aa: CASSSTGESYEQYF

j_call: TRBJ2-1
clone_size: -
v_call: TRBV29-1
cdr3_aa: CSAQWEAGDNEQFF

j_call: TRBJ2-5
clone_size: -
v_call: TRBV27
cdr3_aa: CASSRGRIHEGETQYF

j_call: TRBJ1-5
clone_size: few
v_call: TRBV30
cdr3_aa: CAWSGTGGKPQHF

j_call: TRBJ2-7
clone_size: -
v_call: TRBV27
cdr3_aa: CASSLSSGITYEQYF

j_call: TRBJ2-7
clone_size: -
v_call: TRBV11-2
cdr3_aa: CASSLLSGSFYEQYF

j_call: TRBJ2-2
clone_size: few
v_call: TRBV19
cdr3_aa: CASATGSANTGELFF

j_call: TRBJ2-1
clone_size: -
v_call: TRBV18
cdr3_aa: CASSPSRTSGPNEQFF

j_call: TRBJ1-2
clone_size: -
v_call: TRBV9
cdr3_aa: CASTATGQSPYGYTF

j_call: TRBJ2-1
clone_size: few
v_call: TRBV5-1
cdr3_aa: CASSSGLAGGNEQFF

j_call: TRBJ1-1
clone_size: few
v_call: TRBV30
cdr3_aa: CAWRQGRLTEAFF

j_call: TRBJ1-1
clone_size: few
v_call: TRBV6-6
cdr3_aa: CASSSQENTEAFF

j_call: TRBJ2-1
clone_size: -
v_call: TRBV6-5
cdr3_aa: CASSRGTIPNEQFF

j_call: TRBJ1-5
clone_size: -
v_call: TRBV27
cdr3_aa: CASSSGQGRGNSNQPQHF

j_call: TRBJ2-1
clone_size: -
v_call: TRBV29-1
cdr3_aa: CSVALRAGGYNEQFF

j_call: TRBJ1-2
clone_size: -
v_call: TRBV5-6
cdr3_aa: CASSLLGAQGHYGYTF

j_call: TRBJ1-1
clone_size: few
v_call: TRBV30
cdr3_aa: CGGERTEAFF

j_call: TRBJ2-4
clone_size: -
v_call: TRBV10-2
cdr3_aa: CASSPGLAGGNIQYF

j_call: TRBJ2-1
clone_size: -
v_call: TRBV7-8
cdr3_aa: CASSPGLAGHNEQFF

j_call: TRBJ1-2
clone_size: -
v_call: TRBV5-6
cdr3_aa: CASSLTWQRLYHGYTF

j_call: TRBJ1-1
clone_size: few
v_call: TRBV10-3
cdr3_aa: CAISQSSGLTNTEAFF

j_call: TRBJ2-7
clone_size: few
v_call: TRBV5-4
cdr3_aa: CASSAQTNQYEQYF

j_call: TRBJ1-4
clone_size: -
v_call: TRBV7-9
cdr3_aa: CASSKGTGRSTNEKLFF

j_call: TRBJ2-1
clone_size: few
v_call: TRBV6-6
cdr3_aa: CASSYELVGYLFF

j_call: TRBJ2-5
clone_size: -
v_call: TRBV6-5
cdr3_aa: CASSLRETQYF

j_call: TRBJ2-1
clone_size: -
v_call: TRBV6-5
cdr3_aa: CASSYRTIEQFF

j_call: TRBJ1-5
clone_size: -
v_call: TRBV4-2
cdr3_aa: CASSQDPPPAGGRKQPQHF

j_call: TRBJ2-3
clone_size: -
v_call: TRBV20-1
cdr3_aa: CSARAGDAQYF

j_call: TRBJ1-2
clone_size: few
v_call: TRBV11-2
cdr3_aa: CASSQATGGYGYTF

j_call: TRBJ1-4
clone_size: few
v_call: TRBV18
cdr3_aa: CASSLRPGQGDEKLFF

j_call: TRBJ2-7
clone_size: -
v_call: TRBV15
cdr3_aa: CATRGISYEQYF

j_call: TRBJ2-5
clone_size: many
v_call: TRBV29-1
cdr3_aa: CSVEPKETQYF

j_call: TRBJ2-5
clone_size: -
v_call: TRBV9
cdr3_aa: CASSATSGRARETQYF

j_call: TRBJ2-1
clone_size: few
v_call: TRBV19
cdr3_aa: CASSPWTGSSYNEQFF

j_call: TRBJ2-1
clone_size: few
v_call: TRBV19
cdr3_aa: CASSIGGALLNNEQFF